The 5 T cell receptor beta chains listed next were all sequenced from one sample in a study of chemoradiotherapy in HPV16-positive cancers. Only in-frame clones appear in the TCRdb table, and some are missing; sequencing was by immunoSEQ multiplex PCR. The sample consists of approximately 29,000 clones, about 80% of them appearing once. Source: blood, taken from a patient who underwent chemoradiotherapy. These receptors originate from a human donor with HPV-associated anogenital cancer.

The CDR3 region is CASSIIGPRRTDTQYF. The CDR3 DNA sequence: TGTGCCAGTAGTATAATAGGCCCACGACGCACAGATACGCAGTATTTT. The chain links TRBV19 to TRBJ2-3, with D unclear. The CDR3 consists of 16 residues. The germline gives CDR1 LNHDA, CDR2 SQIVND (reference sequence). Trimming removed 2 bases at V and 1 base at J, with 13 bases between.

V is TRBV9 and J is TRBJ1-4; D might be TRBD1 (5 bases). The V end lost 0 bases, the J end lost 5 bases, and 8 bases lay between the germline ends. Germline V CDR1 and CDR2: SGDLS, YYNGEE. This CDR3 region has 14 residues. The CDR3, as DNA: TGTGCCAGCAGCGTAGGCGGGGCAAATGAAAAACTGTTTTTT. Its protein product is CASSVGGANEKLFF.

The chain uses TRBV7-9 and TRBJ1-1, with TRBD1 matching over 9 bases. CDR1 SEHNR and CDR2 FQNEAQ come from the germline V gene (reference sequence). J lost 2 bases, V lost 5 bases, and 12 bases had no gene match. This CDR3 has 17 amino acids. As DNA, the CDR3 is TGTGCCAGCAGCCACCAGGGACAGGGTATCTATAACACTGAAGCTTTCTTT. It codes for CASSHQGQGIYNTEAFF.

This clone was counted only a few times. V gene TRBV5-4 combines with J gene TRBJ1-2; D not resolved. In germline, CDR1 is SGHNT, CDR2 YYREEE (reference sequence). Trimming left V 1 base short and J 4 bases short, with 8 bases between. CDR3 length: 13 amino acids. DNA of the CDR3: TGTGCCAGCAGCTTGAAACAGACCTATGGCTACACCTTC. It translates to CASSLKQTYGYTF.

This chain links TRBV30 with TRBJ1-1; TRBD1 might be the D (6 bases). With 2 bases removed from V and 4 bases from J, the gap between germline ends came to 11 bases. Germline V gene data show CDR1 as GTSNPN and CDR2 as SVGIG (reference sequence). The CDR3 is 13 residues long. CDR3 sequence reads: CAWSWRGGTEAFF. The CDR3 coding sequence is TGTGCCTGGAGTTGGCGAGGGGGCACTGAAGCTTTCTTT.